The source of this TCR beta chain is a study of blood T cells in healthy people across ages. Findings of the study overall: Diversity of TCR beta per million T cells declined in a roughly linear way with age.

Trimming took 4 bases from V and 2 from J, leaving 8 bases between them. Germline V gives CDR1 MDHEN, CDR2 SYDVKM. The CDR3 contains 13 residues. This clonotype was observed a handful of times. The target antigen is unknown. For the second PCR, which ran for about 6 to 11 cycles, a sample-barcoded 5' primer and a J-beta primer mix were used. Each cDNA molecule was tagged by a template-switch adaptor with 12 random nucleotides. TCRdb used MiXCR to reprocess the 5' RACE reads, holding one entry per CDR3 protein. The sample holds roughly 800,000 distinct CDR3 sequences, about 62% seen once. Isolating PBMCs gave at least 6.5 million of these cells per sample.

The sample consisted of blood. J is TRBJ1-1 and V is TRBV28; D not certain. This clonotype was obtained from a man aged 25 to 40 in good health. The CDR3 here is CASSSQPNTEAFF. CDR3 coding DNA: TGTGCCAGCAGTTCACAGCCCAACACTGAAGCTTTCTTT.